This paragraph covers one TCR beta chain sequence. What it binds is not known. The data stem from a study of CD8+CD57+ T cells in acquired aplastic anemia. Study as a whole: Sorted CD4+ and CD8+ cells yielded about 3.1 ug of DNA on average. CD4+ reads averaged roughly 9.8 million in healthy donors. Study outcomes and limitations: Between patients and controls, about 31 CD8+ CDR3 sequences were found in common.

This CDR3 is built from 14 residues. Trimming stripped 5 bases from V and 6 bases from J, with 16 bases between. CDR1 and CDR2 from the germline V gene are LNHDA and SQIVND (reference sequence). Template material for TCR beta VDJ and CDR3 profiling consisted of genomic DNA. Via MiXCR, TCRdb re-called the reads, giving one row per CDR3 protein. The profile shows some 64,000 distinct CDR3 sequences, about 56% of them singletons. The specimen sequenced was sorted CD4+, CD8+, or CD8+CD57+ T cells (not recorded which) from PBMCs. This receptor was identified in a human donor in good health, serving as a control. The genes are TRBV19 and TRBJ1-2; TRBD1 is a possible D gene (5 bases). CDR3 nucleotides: TGTGCCAGTAGTTCAACTGTCGGCAGGGATGGCTACACCTTC. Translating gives CASSSTVGRDGYTF. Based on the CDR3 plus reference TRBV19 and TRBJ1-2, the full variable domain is DGGITQSPKYLFRKEGQNVTLSCEQNLNHDAMYWYRQDPGQGLRLIYYSQIVNDFQKGDIAEGYSVSREKKESFPLTVTSAQKNPTAFYLCASSSTVGRDGYTFGSGTRLTVV.